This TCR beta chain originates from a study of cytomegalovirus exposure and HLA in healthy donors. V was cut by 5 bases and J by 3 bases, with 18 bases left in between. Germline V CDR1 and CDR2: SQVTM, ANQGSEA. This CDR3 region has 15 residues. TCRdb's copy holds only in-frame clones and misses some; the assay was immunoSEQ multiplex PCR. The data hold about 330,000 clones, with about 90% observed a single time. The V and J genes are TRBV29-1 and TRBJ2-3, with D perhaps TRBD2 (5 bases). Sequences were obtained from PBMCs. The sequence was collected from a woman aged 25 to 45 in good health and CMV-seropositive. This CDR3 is CSVPPSESGTDTQYF. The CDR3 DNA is TGCAGCGTTCCTCCCTCGGAGTCGGGGACAGATACGCAGTATTTT.